These 5 T cell receptor beta chains share one sample of origin, sequenced in a study of STAT3 mutations in large granular lymphocyte leukemia. Study findings and constraints: At least one immunodominant TCR beta clonotype appeared in every T-cell large granular lymphocyte leukemia patient.

Libraries were prepared by immunoSEQ multiplex PCR; TCRdb keeps only in-frame clonotypes and omits some of them. The table lists more than 7,000 clones, around 90% of them singletons. Their target antigens are unknown. Sequences were obtained from peripheral blood mononuclear cells. The receptors were sampled from an older man with T-cell large granular lymphocyte leukemia. Some clones in this sample may be carry-over from other donors' samples.

Written as DNA, the CDR3 is TGCGCCAGCAGCACCGCACTAGCGGTTCAAGAGACCCAGTACTTC. Encoded protein: CASSTALAVQETQYF. V usage is TRBV5-1 and J usage is TRBJ2-5; 8 positions match TRBD2. CDR1 and CDR2 (germline): SGHRS, YFSETQ. The junction had 7 bases not matched to a gene; V was cut back by 4 bases and J by 2 bases. The length of the CDR3 is 15 residues.

The V gene is TRBV5-1, the J gene TRBJ2-5; 10 bases fit TRBD1. This CDR3 comprises 15 residues. V lost 1 base to trimming and J lost 3 bases; unmatched junction nucleotides: 3. From germline, CDR1 is SGHRS and CDR2 YFSETQ. DNA of the CDR3: TGCGCCAGCAGCTTGCGGGGGACAGGGGAAGAGACCCAGTACTTC. Translated: CASSLRGTGEETQYF.

This chain joins TRBV30 and TRBJ1-2; the D gene is possibly TRBD1 (6 bases). V was cut by 1 base and J by 3 bases, with 9 bases left in between. Germline V gene sequence: CDR1 GTSNPN, CDR2 SVGIG (reference sequence). This CDR3 is built from 13 residues. CDR3: CAWSGGGHYGYTF. The CDR3 DNA is TGTGCCTGGAGTGGGGGGGGCCACTATGGCTACACCTTC.

The chain combines TRBV7-2 with TRBJ2-5, with 7 nucleotides matching TRBD1. The CDR3 sequence is 14 residues long. Germline V gives CDR1 SGHTA, CDR2 FQGNSA. Germline trimming cut 1 base from V and 6 bases from J; bases unmatched to any gene: 5. The CDR3: CASSLERGLKTQYF. The CDR3 DNA reads as TGTGCCAGCAGCTTAGAGAGGGGGCTTAAGACCCAGTACTTC.

The chain employs TRBV7-9 and TRBJ1-2; 8 bases align to TRBD1. The CDR3 covers 16 residues. The V and J ends lost 4 bases and 6 bases, in that order; junction bases with no gene match: 13. The germline V gene has CDR1 SEHNR and CDR2 FQNEAQ (reference sequence). In nucleotides, the CDR3 is TGTGCCAGCAGCTCCCTCGGGGACAGGAATATCGATGGCTACACCTTC. It yields the protein CASSSLGDRNIDGYTF.